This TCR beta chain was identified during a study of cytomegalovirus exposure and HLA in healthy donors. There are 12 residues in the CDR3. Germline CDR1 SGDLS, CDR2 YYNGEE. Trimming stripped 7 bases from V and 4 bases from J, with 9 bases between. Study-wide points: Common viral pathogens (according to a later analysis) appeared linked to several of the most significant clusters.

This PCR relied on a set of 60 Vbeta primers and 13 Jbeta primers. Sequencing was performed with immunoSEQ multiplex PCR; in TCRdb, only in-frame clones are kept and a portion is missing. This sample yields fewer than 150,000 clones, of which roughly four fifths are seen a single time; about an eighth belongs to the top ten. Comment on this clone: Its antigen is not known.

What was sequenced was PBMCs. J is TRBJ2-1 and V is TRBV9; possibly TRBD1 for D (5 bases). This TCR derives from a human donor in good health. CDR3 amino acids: CASSDSYNEQFF. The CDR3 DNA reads TGTGCCAGCTCCGACAGTTACAATGAGCAGTTCTTC.